The 5 T cell receptor beta chains reported below all come from one sample, sequenced in a study of T cell responses to AZD1222 COVID-19 vaccine. Clones were read by immunoSEQ multiplex PCR, and TCRdb kept only the in-frame ones, dropping some. The sample lists some 130,000 clones, under 90% seen once, with approximately 6% in the top ten. Specimen: peripheral blood, collected on day 0 of AZD1222 vaccination. The receptor set was obtained from an adult in good health.

The rearrangement uses TRBV9 and TRBJ1-2, with D unresolved. The CDR3 is 14 amino acids. Germline-derived CDR1 and CDR2 are SGDLS and YYNGEE. The V end was cut by 3 bases, the J end by 3 bases, with 12 bases between. The CDR3 loop reads CASSGTASHYGYTF. DNA of the CDR3: TGTGCCAGCAGCGGGACCGCGTCTCACTATGGCTACACCTTC.

The chain has TRBV6-5 and TRBJ1-6; 10 nucleotides match TRBD1. The CDR3 totals 13 residues. Germline V gene sequence: CDR1 MNHEY, CDR2 SVGAGI. With 8 bases clipped from V and 10 bases from J, the junction kept 5 bases outside the gene matches. CDR3 sequence: CASSGQGGSPLHF. The CDR3 nucleotides read TGTGCCAGCTCAGGACAGGGGGGATCACCCCTCCACTTT.

Turning to this clone: A junction end diverges from the germline sequence, so it may reflect a read error. The gene calls are TRBV6-5 and TRBJ1-2; possible D gene TRBD1, 6 bases. The germline CDR1 and CDR2 sequences are MNHEY and SVGAGI. The CDR3 consists of 14 residues. In DNA form, the CDR3 reads TGTGCCAGCTCCCGGGAAACTCTACAGGGAAGGTACTACTTC. It specifies CASSRETLQGRYYF.

The sample holds one count of this clone. This chain connects TRBV27 to TRBJ1-6; TRBD1 matches 9 bases. V gave up 0 bases and J gave up 9 bases; unmatched junction bases: 9. CDR3 length: 17 residues. Germline V gene sequence: CDR1 MNHEY, CDR2 SMNVEV (reference sequence). The CDR3, as DNA: TGTGCCAGCAGTTTATCACCGGGACAGGGAAGGGGTTCACCCCTCCACTTT. Its translation is CASSLSPGQGRGSPLHF.

The chain is built from TRBV6-5 and TRBJ1-2, with 7 bases lining up with TRBD1. Losses at the gene ends were 8 bases for V and 1 base for J; bases not matched to a gene: 10. This CDR3 spans 15 amino acids. In germline, CDR1 is MNHEY, CDR2 SVGAGI. This CDR3 reads CASLPGQRFNYGYTF. DNA of the CDR3: TGTGCCAGCCTTCCGGGACAGAGATTTAACTATGGCTACACCTTC.